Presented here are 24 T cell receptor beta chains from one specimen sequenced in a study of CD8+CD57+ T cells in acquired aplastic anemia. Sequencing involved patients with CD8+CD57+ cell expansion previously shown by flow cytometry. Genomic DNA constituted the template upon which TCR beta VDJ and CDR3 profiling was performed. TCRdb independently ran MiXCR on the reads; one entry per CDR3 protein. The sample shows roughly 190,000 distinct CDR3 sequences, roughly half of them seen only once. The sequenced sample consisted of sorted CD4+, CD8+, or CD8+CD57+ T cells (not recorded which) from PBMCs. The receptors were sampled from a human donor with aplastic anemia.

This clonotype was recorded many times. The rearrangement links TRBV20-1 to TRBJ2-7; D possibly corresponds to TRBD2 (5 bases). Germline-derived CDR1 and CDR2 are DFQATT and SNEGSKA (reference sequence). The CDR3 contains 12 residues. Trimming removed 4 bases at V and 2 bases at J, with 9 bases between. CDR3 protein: CSAMDSPYEQYF. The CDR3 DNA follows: TGCAGTGCTATGGACTCTCCCTACGAGCAGTACTTC.

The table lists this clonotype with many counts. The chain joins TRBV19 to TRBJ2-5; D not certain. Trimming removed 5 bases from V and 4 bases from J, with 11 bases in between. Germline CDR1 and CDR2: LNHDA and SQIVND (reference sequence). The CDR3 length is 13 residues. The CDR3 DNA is TGTGCCAGTAGTGGGCTACTCTTAGAGACCCAGTACTTC. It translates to CASSGLLLETQYF. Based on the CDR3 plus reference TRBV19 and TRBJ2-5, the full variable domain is DGGITQSPKYLFRKEGQNVTLSCEQNLNHDAMYWYRQDPGQGLRLIYYSQIVNDFQKGDIAEGYSVSREKKESFPLTVTSAQKNPTAFYLCASSGLLLETQYFGPGTRLLVL.

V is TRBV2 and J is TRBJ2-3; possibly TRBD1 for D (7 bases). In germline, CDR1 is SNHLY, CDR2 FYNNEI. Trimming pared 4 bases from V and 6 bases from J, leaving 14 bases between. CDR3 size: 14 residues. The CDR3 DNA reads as TGTGCCAGCAGTGCAGGGGGGAGCATTGATACGCAGTATTTT. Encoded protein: CASSAGGSIDTQYF. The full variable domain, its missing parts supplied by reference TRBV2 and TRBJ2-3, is EPEVTQTPSHQVTQMGQEVILRCVPISNHLYFYWYRQILGQKVEFLVSFYNNEISEKSEIFDDQFSVERPDGSNFTLKIRSTKLEDSAMYFCASSAGGSIDTQYFGPGTRLTVL.

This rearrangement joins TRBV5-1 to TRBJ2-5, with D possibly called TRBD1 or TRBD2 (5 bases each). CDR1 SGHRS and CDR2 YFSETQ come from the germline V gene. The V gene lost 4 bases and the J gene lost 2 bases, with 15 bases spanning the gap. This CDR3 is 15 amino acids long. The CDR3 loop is CASSLGRTGQETQYF. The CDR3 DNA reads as TGCGCCAGCAGCCTGGGACGGACTGGACAAGAGACCCAGTACTTC.

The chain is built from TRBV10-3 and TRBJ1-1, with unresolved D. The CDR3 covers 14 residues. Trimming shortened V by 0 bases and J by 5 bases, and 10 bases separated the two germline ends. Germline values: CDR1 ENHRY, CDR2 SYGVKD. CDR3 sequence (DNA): TGTGCCATCAGTGAGTCTAAGGCGGGTACTGAAGCTTTCTTT. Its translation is CAISESKAGTEAFF.

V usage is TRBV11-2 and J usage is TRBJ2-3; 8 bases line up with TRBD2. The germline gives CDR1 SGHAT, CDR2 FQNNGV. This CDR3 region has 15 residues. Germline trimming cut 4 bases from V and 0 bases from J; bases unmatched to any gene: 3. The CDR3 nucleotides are TGTGCCAGCAGCTCGGGACTAGTGAGCACAGATACGCAGTATTTT. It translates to CASSSGLVSTDTQYF.

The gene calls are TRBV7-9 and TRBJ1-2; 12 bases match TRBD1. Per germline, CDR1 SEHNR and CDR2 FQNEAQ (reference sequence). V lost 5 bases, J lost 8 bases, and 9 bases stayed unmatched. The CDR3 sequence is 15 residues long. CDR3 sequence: CASSPRGQGAEGYTF. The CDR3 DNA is TGTGCCAGCAGCCCGCGGGGACAGGGGGCGGAGGGCTACACCTTC.

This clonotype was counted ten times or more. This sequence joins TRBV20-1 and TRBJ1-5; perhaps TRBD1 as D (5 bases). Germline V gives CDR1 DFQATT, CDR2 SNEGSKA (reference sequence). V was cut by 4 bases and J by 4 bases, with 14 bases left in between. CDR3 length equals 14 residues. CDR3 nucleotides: TGCAGTGCTAAGGCAGGGATGGGAAATCAGCCCCAGCATTTT. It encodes CSAKAGMGNQPQHF.

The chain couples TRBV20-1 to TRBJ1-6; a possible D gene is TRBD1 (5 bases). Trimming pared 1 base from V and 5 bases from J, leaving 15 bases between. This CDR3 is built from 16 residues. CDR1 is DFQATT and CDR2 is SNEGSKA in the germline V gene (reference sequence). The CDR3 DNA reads TGCAGTGCTAGAGGAGGAAGGGGCGGGAATAATTCACCCCTCCACTTT. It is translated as CSARGGRGGNNSPLHF.

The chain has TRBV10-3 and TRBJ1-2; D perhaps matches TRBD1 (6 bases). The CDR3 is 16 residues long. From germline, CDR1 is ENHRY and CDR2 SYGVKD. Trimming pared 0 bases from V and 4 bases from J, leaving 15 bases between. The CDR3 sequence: CAISESNREIVYGYTF. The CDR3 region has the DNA TGTGCCATCAGTGAGTCCAACAGGGAGATAGTCTATGGCTACACCTTC.

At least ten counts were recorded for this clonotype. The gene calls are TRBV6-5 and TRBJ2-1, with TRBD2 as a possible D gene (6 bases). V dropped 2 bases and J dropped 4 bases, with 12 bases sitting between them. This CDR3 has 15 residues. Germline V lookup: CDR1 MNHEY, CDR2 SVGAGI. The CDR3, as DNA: TGTGCCAGCAGTTACGGAGGGCCCGATTACAATGAGCAGTTCTTC. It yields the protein CASSYGGPDYNEQFF.

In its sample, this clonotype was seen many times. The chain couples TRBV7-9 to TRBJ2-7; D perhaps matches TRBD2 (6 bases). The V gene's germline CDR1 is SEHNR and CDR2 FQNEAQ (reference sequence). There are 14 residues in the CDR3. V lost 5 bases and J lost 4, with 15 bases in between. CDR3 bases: TGTGCCAGCAGCCCCGCGGGACGGATGTACGAGCAGTACTTC. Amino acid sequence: CASSPAGRMYEQYF.

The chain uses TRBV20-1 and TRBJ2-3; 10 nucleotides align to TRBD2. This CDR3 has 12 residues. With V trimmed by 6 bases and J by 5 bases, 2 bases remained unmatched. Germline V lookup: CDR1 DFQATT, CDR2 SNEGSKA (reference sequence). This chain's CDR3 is CSAKRGGDTQYF. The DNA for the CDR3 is TGCAGTGCAAAGCGGGGGGGAGATACGCAGTATTTT.

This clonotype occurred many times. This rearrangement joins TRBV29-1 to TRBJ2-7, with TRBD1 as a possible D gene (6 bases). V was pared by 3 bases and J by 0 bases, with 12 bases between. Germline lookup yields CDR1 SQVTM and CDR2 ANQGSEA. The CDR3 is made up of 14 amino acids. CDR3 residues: CSVDRTESSYEQYF. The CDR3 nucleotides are TGCAGCGTTGACCGGACAGAGAGCTCCTACGAGCAGTACTTC.

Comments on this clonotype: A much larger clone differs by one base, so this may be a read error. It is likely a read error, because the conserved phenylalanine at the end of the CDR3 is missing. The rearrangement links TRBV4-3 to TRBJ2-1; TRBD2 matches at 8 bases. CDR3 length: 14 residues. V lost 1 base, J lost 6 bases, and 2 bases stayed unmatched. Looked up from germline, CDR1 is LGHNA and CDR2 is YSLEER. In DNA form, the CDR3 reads TGCGCCAGCAGCCAAGGCGGGGGGTTCAATGAGCAGTTCCTC. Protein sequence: CASSQGGGFNEQFL.

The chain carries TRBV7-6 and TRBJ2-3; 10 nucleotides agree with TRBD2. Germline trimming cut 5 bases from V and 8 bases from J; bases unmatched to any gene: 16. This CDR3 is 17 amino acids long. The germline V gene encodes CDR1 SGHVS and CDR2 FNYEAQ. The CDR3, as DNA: TGTGCCAGCAGCCCCTCGGGCGGAGCGGGGGGGCCGGGTACGCAGTATTTT. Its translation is CASSPSGGAGGPGTQYF.

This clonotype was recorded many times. CDR3 region: CASMAQGGGRSYEQYF. CDR3 bases: TGTGCCAGTATGGCCCAAGGGGGCGGGAGATCCTACGAGCAGTACTTC. The chain links TRBV19 to TRBJ2-7; D is possibly TRBD1 or TRBD2 (7 bases each). Germline V gene sequence: CDR1 LNHDA, CDR2 SQIVND (reference sequence). The CDR3 runs 16 residues. Trimming cost V 7 bases and J 1 base, with 20 bases left between them.

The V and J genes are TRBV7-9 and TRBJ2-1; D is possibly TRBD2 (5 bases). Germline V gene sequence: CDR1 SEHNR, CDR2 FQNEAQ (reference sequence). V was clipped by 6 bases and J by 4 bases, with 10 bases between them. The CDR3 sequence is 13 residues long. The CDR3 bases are TGTGCCAGCAGTCGGGGAAAGTACAATGAGCAGTTCTTC. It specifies CASSRGKYNEQFF.

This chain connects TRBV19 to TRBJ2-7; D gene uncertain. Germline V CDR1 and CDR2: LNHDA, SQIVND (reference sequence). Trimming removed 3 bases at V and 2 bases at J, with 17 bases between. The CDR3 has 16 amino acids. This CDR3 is CASSINAAKGTYEQYF. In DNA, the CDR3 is TGTGCCAGTAGTATCAATGCAGCCAAAGGGACCTACGAGCAGTACTTC. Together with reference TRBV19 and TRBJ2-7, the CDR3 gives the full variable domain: DGGITQSPKYLFRKEGQNVTLSCEQNLNHDAMYWYRQDPGQGLRLIYYSQIVNDFQKGDIAEGYSVSREKKESFPLTVTSAQKNPTAFYLCASSINAAKGTYEQYFGPGTRLTVT.

Here the CDR3 DNA reads TGCGCCAGCAGCTTGGCGGTAGGGGGCGTGTCAGGCGGAGGTGAAAAACTGTTTTTT. Residues: CASSLAVGGVSGGGEKLFF. The rearrangement joins TRBV5-1 to TRBJ1-4; 7 positions match TRBD1. Trimming cost V 0 bases and J 7 bases; bases outside gene matches: 18. CDR1 is SGHRS, CDR2 YFSETQ, per germline. The CDR3 spans 19 residues.

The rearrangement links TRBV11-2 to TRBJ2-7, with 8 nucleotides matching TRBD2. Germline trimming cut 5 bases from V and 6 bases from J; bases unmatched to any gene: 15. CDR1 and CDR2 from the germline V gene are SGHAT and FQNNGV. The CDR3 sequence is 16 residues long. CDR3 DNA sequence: TGTGCCAGCAGCAGGGCCCCGACTAGCGCCGCCGTCGAGCAGTACTTC. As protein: CASSRAPTSAAVEQYF. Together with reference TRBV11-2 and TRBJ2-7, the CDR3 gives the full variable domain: EAGVAQSPRYKIIEKRQSVAFWCNPISGHATLYWYQQILGQGPKLLIQFQNNGVVDDSQLPKDRFSAERLKGVDSTLKIQPAKLEDSAVYLCASSRAPTSAAVEQYFGPGTRLTVT.

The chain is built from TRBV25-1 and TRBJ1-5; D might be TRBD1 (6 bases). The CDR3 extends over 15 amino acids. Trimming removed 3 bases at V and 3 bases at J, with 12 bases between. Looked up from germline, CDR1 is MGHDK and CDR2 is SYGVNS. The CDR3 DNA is TGTGCCAGCAGTGATGTACAGGGAGACAATCAGCCCCAGCATTTT. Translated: CASSDVQGDNQPQHF.

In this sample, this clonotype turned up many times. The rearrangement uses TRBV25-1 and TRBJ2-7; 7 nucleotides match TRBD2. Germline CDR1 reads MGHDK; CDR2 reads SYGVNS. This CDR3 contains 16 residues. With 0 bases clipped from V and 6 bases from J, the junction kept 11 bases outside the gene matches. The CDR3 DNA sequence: TGTGCCAGCAGTGAATATGGAGAAGCGGGAAACGGCGAGCAGTACTTC. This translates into CASSEYGEAGNGEQYF.

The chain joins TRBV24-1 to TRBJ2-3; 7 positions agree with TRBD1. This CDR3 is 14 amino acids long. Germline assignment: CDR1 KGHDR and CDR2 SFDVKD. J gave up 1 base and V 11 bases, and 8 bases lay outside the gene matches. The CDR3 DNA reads TGTGCCAGGACGACAGGGTTGGGCACAGATACGCAGTATTTT. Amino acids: CARTTGLGTDTQYF.